The present entry profiles one T cell receptor (beta chain) with its context. This specimen comes from a study of patients and donors after allogeneic stem cell transplantation. Germline CDR1 and CDR2: SGHTA and FQGNSA. This CDR3 is built from 13 residues. Trimming took off 3 bases at V and 6 bases at J, with 8 bases between the two ends. MiXCR, run by TCRdb on the RT-PCR reads, gives a single entry per CDR3 protein. The sample holds about a million distinct CDR3 sequences; approximately 19% are singletons and the top ten take roughly 6%. The receptor comes from a human donor who was either an allogeneic HSCT recipient or a stem cell or donor lymphocyte infusion donor (not recorded which). It is not recorded whose cells these are; they may come from a transplant donor. Sequencing input: blood, either unsorted or a sorted T cell fraction (not recorded which). The chain has TRBV7-2 and TRBJ2-2, with a weak D call TRBD1 (5 bases). The CDR3 is CASSFRVPGELFF. The DNA of the CDR3 is TGTGCCAGCAGCTTCAGGGTCCCCGGGGAGCTGTTTTTT.